The 13 T cell receptor beta chains below come from one sample, sequenced in a study of blood T cells in healthy people across ages. A second PCR of about 7 to 12 cycles used a sample-barcoded 5' primer and a J-beta primer mix. TCRdb independently ran MiXCR on the 5' RACE reads; one entry per CDR3 protein. The repertoire includes 1.4 million or so distinct CDR3 sequences, roughly two fifths of them detected once, and about 4% sits in the top ten. Sequencing input: blood. The receptors stem from a young woman in good health.

This clonotype was counted a few times. The V and J genes are TRBV2 and TRBJ2-5, with D uncertain. Gene TRBJ2-7 matches the end of the DNA better, so the J call may be wrong. This CDR3 region has 12 residues. CDR1 SNHLY and CDR2 FYNNEI come from the germline V gene. The CDR3 DNA follows: TGTGCCAGCAGTACCGACGTGTACGAGCAGTACTTC. The encoded protein is CASSTDVYEQYF.

The rearrangement joins TRBV13 to TRBJ2-1, with D possibly being TRBD2 (6 bases). This CDR3 has 16 residues. With 4 bases removed from V and 3 bases from J, the gap between germline ends came to 16 bases. CDR1 PRHDT and CDR2 FYEKMQ come from the germline V gene (reference sequence). CDR3 protein: CASSSEAGTYYNEQFF. The CDR3 DNA follows: TGTGCCAGCAGCTCAGAAGCGGGTACATACTACAATGAGCAGTTCTTC.

The J gene is TRBJ1-1, the V gene TRBV18; maybe TRBD1 (5 bases). This CDR3 comprises 13 residues. Germline V lookup: CDR1 KGHSH, CDR2 LQKENI. Trimming took 2 bases from V and 11 from J, leaving 15 bases between them. The CDR3: CASSPFTGEEAFF. The CDR3 bases are TGTGCCAGCTCACCATTTACGGGGGAGGAGGCTTTCTTT.

This clonotype appeared once. At one end, the junction sequence differs from germline, possibly due to a read error. This rearrangement joins TRBV7-2 to TRBJ2-3, with TRBD1 matching over 7 bases. Per the germline V gene, CDR1 is SGHTA and CDR2 is FQGNSA. The CDR3 runs 13 residues. The CDR3 protein is CASSLLGTDAQYF. The CDR3 DNA reads as TGTGCCAGCAGCTTACTAGGGACAGATGCGCAGTATTTT.

Points on this clonotype: A read error is possible here, since a much larger clone lies one base away. The V and J genes are TRBV12-3 or TRBV12-4 and TRBJ1-2, with D possibly being TRBD1 (6 bases). This CDR3 is built from 12 residues. V dropped 6 bases and J dropped 5 bases, with 10 bases sitting between them. CDR3 nucleotide sequence: TGTGCCAGCAGCCACGGGACATATGGCTACACCTTC. Its translation: CASSHGTYGYTF.

This clonotype was found once. An end of the junction does not agree with germline; a read error may underlie this. The chain joins TRBV15 to TRBJ1-2; the match to TRBD1 covers 7 bases. Germline V CDR1 and CDR2: LNHNV, YYDKDF (reference sequence). This CDR3 has 12 amino acids. The CDR3 coding sequence is TGTGCCACCAACAGAATAGGACAGGAATACACCTTC. Protein: CATNRIGQEYTF.

This clonotype was detected only a few times. This chain connects TRBV6-5 to TRBJ2-5, with 11 bases that match TRBD2. After removal of 0 bases from V and 6 bases from J, the junction contained 6 bases not matched to a gene. The CDR3 extends over 16 amino acids. Germline-derived CDR1 and CDR2 are MNHEY and SVGAGI. CDR3 in DNA: TGTGCCAGCAGTTACTCTAGCGGGAGGGCCGGGCAGACCCAGTACTTC. Translation: CASSYSSGRAGQTQYF.

V and J are TRBV5-1 and TRBJ2-3; tentatively, D is TRBD2 (6 bases). Germline loops: CDR1 SGHRS, CDR2 YFSETQ. CDR3 size: 16 residues. V lost 0 bases, J lost 2 bases, and 13 bases lay in between. The DNA of the CDR3 is TGCGCCAGCAGCTTGGGCGGGACTGGAAACACAGATACGCAGTATTTT. It codes for CASSLGGTGNTDTQYF.

The chain uses TRBV20-1 and TRBJ2-1; TRBD1 aligns across 12 bases. J was trimmed by 7 bases and V by 5 bases; bases with no gene match: 6. Looked up from germline, CDR1 is DFQATT and CDR2 is SNEGSKA (reference sequence). There are 14 residues in the CDR3. The CDR3 DNA is TGCAGTGCTGGGGACAGGGGGCGCTTTAATGAGCAGTTCTTC. Translated: CSAGDRGRFNEQFF.

The genes are TRBV12-3 or TRBV12-4 and TRBJ1-6; D uncertain. The CDR3 consists of 14 residues. V lost 3 bases, J lost 5 bases, and 8 bases lay in between. CDR3 in amino acids: CASSFVRNNSPLHF. The CDR3 coding sequence is TGTGCCAGCAGTTTCGTCAGAAATAATTCACCCCTCCACTTT.

The CDR3 nucleotides are TGCAGCGCGCGCAGGGGGAGGACTGAAGCTTTCTTT. It encodes CSARRGRTEAFF. The genes are TRBV29-1 and TRBJ1-1, with 7 bases lining up with TRBD1. The V segment lost 7 bases and the J segment 5 bases; nucleotides outside the gene matches: 7. This CDR3 comprises 12 residues. From germline, CDR1 is SQVTM and CDR2 ANQGSEA.

In this sample, this clonotype turned up a few times. This chain links TRBV6-6 with TRBJ2-7, with D tentatively TRBD2 (6 bases). V was shortened by 2 bases and J by 2 bases, with 13 bases between the two germline ends. This CDR3 is built from 15 residues. CDR1 is MNHNY, CDR2 SVGAGI, per germline (reference sequence). The CDR3 sequence: CASSYVVAEPYEQYF. The CDR3 DNA is TGTGCCAGCAGTTACGTAGTAGCGGAACCCTACGAGCAGTACTTC.

This chain uses TRBV4-1 with TRBJ2-1; 7 nucleotides match TRBD2. The CDR3 covers 17 residues. The germline V gene has CDR1 MGHRA and CDR2 YSYEKL. V was clipped by 1 base and J by 4 bases; unmatched bases: 10. As DNA, the CDR3 is TGCGCCAGCAGCCAAGGCGAATCCCGGGACTATTACAATGAGCAGTTCTTC. Its protein is CASSQGESRDYYNEQFF.